This T cell receptor (beta chain) is drawn from a study of blood T cell repertoires in COVID-19. In the authors' methods: Reference gene primer amplification gave estimated nucleated cell counts. Assay: immunoSEQ multiplex PCR; the TCRdb copy retains only in-frame clones and omits some. V, J and clone size were drawn from that table, and D and trimming were deduced from the DNA. Of fewer than 250,000 clones listed, more than 70% are singletons. This clone was counted between two and nine times. CDR3 length: 13 amino acids. Germline V gene data show CDR1 as SGHRS and CDR2 as YFSETQ. Trimming at V came to 7 bases and at J to 8 bases, leaving 9 bases not matched to a gene.

The specimen sequenced was peripheral blood. This rearrangement joins TRBV5-1 to TRBJ2-1, with TRBD2 matching 7 bases. This clonotype was sampled from an elderly woman with COVID-19, enrolled during active disease. CDR3: CASESGAADEQFF. The CDR3 DNA reads TGCGCCAGCGAAAGCGGGGCCGCGGATGAGCAGTTCTTC. Supplemented by reference TRBV5-1 and TRBJ2-1, the full variable domain reads KAGVTQTPRYLIKTRGQQVTLSCSPISGHRSVSWYQQTPGQGLQFLFEYFSETQRNKGNFPGRFSGRQFSNSRSEMNVSTLELGDSALYLCASESGAADEQFFGPGTRLTVL.